The TCR beta chain described here comes from a study of cytotoxic CD8 clonotypes in ibrutinib-treated CLL. Measured with immunoSEQ multiplex PCR; TCRdb has only the in-frame clones, and not every one. Among around 91,000 clones listed, roughly 86% were seen once. Worth noting for this clone: Antigen unknown.

V lost 9 bases to trimming and J lost 4 bases; unmatched junction nucleotides: 16. The CDR3 consists of 16 residues. The germline gives CDR1 SGHRS, CDR2 YFSETQ. Study observations and caveats: Higher circulating CD8+ T-cell counts strongly accompanied higher baseline clonality, above age-matched healthy donors.

The chain uses TRBV5-1 and TRBJ1-3; 7 bases line up with TRBD1. The specimen comprised PBMCs, sampled before ibrutinib treatment. The source of this sequence is a human donor with chronic lymphocytic leukemia. CDR3 DNA: TGCGCCACCGAGACAGGGATTCTAGGCGGGGGAAACACCATATATTTT. This sequence encodes CATETGILGGGNTIYF.